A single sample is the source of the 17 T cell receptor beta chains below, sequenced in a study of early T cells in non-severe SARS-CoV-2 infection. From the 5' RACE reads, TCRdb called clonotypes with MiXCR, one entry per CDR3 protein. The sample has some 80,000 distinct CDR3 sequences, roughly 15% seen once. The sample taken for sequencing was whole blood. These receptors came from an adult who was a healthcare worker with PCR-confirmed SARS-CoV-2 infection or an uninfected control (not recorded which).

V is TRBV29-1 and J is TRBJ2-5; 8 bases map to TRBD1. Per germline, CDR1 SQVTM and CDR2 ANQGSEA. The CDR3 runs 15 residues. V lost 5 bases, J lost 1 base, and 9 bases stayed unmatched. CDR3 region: CSVSPRQGTQETQYF. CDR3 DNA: TGCAGCGTTAGCCCGCGACAGGGGACCCAAGAGACCCAGTACTTC.

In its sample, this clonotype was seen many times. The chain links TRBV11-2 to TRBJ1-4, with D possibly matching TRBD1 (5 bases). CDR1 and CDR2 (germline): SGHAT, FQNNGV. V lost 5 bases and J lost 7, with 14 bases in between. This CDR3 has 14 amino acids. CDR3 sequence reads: CASSADRAFEKLFF. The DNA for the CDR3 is TGTGCCAGCAGCGCAGACAGAGCCTTTGAAAAACTGTTTTTT.

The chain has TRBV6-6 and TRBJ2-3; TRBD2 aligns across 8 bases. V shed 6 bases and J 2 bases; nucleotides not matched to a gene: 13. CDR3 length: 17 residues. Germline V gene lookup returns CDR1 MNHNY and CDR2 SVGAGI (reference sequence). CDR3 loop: CASSPSTSGRLTDTQYF. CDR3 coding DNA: TGTGCCAGCAGCCCTTCTACTAGCGGACGGCTCACAGATACGCAGTATTTT.

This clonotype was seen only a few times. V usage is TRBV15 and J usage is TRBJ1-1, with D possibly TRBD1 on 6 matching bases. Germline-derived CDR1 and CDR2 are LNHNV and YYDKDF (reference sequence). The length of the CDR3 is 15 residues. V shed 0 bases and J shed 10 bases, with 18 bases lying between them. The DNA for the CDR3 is TGTGCCACCAGCAGAGATGGGGGCCCGAGGGAAGGAGCTTTCTTT. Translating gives CATSRDGGPREGAFF.

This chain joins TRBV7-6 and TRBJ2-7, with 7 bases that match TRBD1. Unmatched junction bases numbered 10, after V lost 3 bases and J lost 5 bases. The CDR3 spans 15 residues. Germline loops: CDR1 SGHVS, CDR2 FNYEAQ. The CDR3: CASSFDLTGHHEQYF. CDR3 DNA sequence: TGTGCCAGCAGCTTCGACTTGACAGGGCACCACGAGCAGTACTTC.

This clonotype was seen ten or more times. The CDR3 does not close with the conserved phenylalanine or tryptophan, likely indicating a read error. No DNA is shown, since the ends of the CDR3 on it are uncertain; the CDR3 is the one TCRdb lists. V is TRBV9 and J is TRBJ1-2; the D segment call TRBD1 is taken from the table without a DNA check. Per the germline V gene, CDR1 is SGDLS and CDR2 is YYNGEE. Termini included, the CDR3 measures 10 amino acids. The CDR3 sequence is CASSPGWRTS.

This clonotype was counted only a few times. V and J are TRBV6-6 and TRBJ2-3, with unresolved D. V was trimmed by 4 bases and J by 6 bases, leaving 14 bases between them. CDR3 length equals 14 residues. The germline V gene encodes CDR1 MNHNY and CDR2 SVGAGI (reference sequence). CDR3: CASSFVPPGDTQYF. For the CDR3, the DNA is TGTGCCAGCAGTTTCGTACCGCCCGGGGATACGCAGTATTTT.

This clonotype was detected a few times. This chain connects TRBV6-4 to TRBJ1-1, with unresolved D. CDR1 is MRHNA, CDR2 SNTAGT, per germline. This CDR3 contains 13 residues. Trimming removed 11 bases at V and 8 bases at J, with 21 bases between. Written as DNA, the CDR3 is TGTGCCCCCCCGGTGCCCCCTGCTCCCGAAGCTTTCTTT. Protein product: CAPPVPPAPEAFF.

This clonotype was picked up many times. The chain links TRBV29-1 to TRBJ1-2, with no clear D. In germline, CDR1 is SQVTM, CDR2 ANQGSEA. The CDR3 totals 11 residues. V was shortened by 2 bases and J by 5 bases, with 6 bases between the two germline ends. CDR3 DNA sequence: TGCAGCGTTGAAACGGGGTATGGCTACACCTTC. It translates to CSVETGYGYTF. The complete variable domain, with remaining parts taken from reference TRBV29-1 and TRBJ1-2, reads SAVISQKPSRDICQRGTSLTIQCQVDSQVTMMFWYRQQPGQSLTLIATANQGSEATYESGFVIDKFPISRPNLTFSTLTVSNMSPEDSSIYLCSVETGYGYTFGSGTRLTVV.

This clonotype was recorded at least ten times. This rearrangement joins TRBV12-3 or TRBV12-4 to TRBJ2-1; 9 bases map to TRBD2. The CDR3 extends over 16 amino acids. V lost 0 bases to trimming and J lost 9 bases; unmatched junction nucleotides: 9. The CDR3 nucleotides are TGTGCCAGCAGTTTAGCGGTCGGCGGGGGGGTGTCTGAGCAGTTCTTC. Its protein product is CASSLAVGGGVSEQFF.

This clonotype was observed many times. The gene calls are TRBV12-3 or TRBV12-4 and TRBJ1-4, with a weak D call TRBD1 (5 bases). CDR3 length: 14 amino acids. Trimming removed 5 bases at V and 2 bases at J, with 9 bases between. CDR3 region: CASSPQATNEKLFF. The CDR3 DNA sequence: TGTGCCAGCAGTCCACAGGCGACTAATGAAAAACTGTTTTTT.

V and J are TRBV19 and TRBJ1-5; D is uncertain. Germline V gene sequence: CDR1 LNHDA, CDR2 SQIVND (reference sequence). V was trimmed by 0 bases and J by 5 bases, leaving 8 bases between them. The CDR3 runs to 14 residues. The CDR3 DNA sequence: TGTGCCAGTAGTATAGAATCAGGTTATCAGCCCCAGCATTTT. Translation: CASSIESGYQPQHF.

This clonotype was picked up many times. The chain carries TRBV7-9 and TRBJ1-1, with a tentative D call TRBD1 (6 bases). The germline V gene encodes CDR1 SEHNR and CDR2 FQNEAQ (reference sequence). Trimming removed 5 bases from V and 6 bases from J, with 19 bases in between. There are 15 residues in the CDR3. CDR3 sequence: CASSLEGGSVAEAFF. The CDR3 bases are TGTGCCAGCAGCCTCGAAGGGGGTAGCGTGGCTGAAGCTTTCTTT.

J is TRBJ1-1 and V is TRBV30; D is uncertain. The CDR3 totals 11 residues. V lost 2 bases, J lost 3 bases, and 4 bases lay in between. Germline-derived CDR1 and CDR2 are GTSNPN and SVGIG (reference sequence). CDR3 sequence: CAWSSDTEAFF. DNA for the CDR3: TGTGCCTGGAGTTCGGACACTGAAGCTTTCTTT.

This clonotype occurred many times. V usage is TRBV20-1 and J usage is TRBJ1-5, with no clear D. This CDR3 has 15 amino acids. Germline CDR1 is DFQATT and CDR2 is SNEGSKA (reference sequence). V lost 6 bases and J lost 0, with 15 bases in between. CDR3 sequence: CSANSLTYSNQPQHF. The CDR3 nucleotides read TGCAGTGCCAACAGTCTCACGTATAGCAATCAGCCCCAGCATTTT.

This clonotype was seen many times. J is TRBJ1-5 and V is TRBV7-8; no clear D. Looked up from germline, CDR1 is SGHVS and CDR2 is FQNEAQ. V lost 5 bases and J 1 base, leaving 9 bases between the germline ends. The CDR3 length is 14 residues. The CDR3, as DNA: TGTGCCAGCAGCGTGGACGGAAGCAATCAGCCCCAGCATTTT. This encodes CASSVDGSNQPQHF.

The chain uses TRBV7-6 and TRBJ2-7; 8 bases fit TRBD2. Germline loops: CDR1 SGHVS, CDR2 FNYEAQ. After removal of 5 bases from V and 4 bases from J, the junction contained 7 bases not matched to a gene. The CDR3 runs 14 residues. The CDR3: CASSRGGPTYEQYF. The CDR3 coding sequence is TGTGCCAGCAGCCGCGGGGGGCCAACTTACGAGCAGTACTTC.